This T cell receptor beta chain was sequenced in a study of T cells in Graves' hyperthyroidism and ophthalmopathy. CDR1 and CDR2 from the germline V gene are MNHEY and SVGAGI. V dropped 2 bases and J dropped 6; count of bases not matched to a gene: 8. The CDR3 runs to 17 residues. Researchers amplified the TCR beta CDR3 regions from RNA transcripts. HTBI primers were the set used in a first-round RT-PCR of the TCR CDR3. MiXCR, applied by TCRdb to the multiplex PCR reads, yields one record per CDR3 protein. The sample carries about 52,000 distinct CDR3 sequences, less than 60% recorded once. This clonotype has at least ten counts.

The source of this sequence is a woman aged 45-65 years with Graves' ophthalmopathy. The chain joins TRBV6-5 to TRBJ2-1; the match to TRBD2 covers 12 bases. The sample consisted of blood. This CDR3 reads CASSYASGGAKVNEQFF. CDR3 coding DNA: TGTGCCAGCAGTTACGCTAGCGGGGGGGCTAAGGTCAATGAGCAGTTCTTC.